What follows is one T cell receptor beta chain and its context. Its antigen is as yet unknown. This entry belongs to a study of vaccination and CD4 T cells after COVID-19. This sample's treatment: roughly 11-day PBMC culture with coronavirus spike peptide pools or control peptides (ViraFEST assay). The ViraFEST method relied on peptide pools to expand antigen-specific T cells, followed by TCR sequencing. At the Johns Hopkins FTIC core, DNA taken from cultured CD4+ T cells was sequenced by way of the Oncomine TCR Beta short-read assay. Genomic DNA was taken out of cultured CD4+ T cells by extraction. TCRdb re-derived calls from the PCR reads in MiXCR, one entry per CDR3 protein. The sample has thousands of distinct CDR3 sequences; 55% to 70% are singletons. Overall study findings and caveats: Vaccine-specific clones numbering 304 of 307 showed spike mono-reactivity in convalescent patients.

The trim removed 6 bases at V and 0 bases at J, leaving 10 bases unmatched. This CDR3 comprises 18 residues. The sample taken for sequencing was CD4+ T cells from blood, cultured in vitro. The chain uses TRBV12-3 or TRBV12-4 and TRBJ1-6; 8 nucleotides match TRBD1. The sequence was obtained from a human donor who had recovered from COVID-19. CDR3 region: CASSRTGTKSSYNSPLHF. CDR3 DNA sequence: TGTGCCAGCAGCAGGACAGGGACTAAGAGCTCCTATAATTCACCCCTCCACTTT.